The rows below give T cell receptor beta chains drawn from one sample of a study of a mutant IDH1 vaccine in newly diagnosed glioma. These receptors have no known antigen. TCRdb's table, derived via immunoSEQ multiplex PCR, lists solely in-frame clones and lacks some. The profile covers tens of thousands of clones, with 80% to 90% appearing a single time and around 1.3% taken by the ten largest. The sample consisted of PBMCs, taken from a glioma patient whose treatment included an IDH1 peptide vaccine. The source of these receptors is a man between 35 and 55 years old with glioma. CDR3s include the opening cysteine and the closing phenylalanine or tryptophan. A D gene is named only where the DNA matches it firmly. Some rows have no size entry. The others give once, few or many, or a class for an expanded clone.

D gene: TRBD2
V gene: TRBV13
clone size: NA
J gene: TRBJ2-7
CDR3 protein: CASTGRGLADPGGEQYF
CDR3 DNA: TGTGCCAGCACCGGTAGGGGTCTAGCGGACCCGGGAGGCGAGCAGTACTTC

D gene: TRBD1
V gene: TRBV9
clone size: NA
J gene: TRBJ2-3
CDR3 protein: CASKRSGTGTDTQYF
CDR3 DNA: TGTGCCAGCAAACGGTCAGGGACAGGCACAGATACGCAGTATTTT

D gene: NA
V gene: TRBV25-1
clone size: NA
J gene: TRBJ2-5
CDR3 protein: CASSEYGPGETQYF
CDR3 DNA: TGTGCCAGCAGTGAATACGGCCCCGGGGAGACCCAGTACTTC

D gene: NA
V gene: TRBV5-1
clone size: NA
J gene: TRBJ2-7
CDR3 protein: CASSLGQASTYEQYF
CDR3 DNA: TGCGCCAGCAGCTTGGGACAGGCCTCGACCTACGAGCAGTACTTC

D gene: NA
V gene: TRBV5-1
clone size: NA
J gene: TRBJ2-1
CDR3 protein: CASSLGASWGQFF
CDR3 DNA: TGCGCCAGCAGCTTGGGAGCCAGCTGGGGGCAGTTCTTC

D gene: NA
V gene: TRBV7-7
clone size: NA
J gene: TRBJ2-7
CDR3 protein: CASSLALNYEQYF
CDR3 DNA: TGTGCTAGCAGCTTAGCCTTGAACTACGAGCAGTACTTC

D gene: TRBD1
V gene: TRBV13
clone size: NA
J gene: TRBJ1-3
CDR3 protein: CASSVTGVGNTIYF
CDR3 DNA: TGTGCCAGCAGCGTGACAGGGGTTGGAAACACCATATATTTT

D gene: NA
V gene: TRBV20-1
clone size: NA
J gene: TRBJ2-5
CDR3 protein: CSARDQETQYF
CDR3 DNA: TGCAGTGCTAGAGATCAAGAGACCCAGTACTTC

D gene: TRBD1
V gene: TRBV6-5
clone size: NA
J gene: TRBJ2-1
CDR3 protein: CASSLGRGRKNEQFF
CDR3 DNA: TGTGCCAGCAGTCTTGGTAGGGGGCGGAAGAATGAGCAGTTCTTC

D gene: NA
V gene: TRBV9
clone size: NA
J gene: TRBJ2-5
CDR3 protein: CASSVDPSGVGETQYF
CDR3 DNA: TGTGCCAGCAGCGTAGACCCTAGTGGGGTAGGAGAGACCCAGTACTTC

D gene: NA
V gene: TRBV5-1
clone size: NA
J gene: TRBJ1-1
CDR3 protein: CASSPGSVTGTEAFF
CDR3 DNA: TGCGCCAGCAGCCCCGGGTCAGTAACGGGCACTGAAGCTTTCTTT

D gene: NA
V gene: TRBV12-5
clone size: NA
J gene: TRBJ2-3
CDR3 protein: CASGRDSHTDTQYF
CDR3 DNA: TGTGCTAGTGGTCGAGACAGTCACACAGATACGCAGTATTTT

D gene: NA
V gene: TRBV5-4
clone size: NA
J gene: TRBJ2-4
CDR3 protein: CASSLAGGKNIQYF
CDR3 DNA: TGTGCCAGCAGCTTGGCCGGGGGCAAAAACATTCAGTACTTC

D gene: NA
V gene: TRBV25-1
clone size: NA
J gene: TRBJ2-7
CDR3 protein: CASSPLREQYF
CDR3 DNA: TGTGCCAGCAGTCCCTTGAGGGAGCAGTACTTC

D gene: TRBD1
V gene: TRBV18
clone size: NA
J gene: TRBJ2-7
CDR3 protein: CASSTGQATYEQYF
CDR3 DNA: TGTGCCAGCTCAACGGGACAGGCAACCTACGAGCAGTACTTC

D gene: NA
V gene: TRBV5-4
clone size: NA
J gene: TRBJ1-4
CDR3 protein: CASSAPRGEKLFF
CDR3 DNA: TGTGCCAGCAGCGCTCCGAGGGGGGAAAAACTGTTTTTT

D gene: NA
V gene: TRBV27
clone size: NA
J gene: TRBJ1-4
CDR3 protein: CASFAQRGLMKLFF
CDR3 DNA: TGTGCCAGCTTCGCACAGCGGGGGCTGATGAAACTGTTTTTT

D gene: NA
V gene: TRBV7-8
clone size: NA
J gene: TRBJ2-6
CDR3 protein: CASSLATGSRSGANVLTF
CDR3 DNA: TGTGCCAGCAGCTTAGCAACAGGATCCCGCTCTGGGGCCAACGTCCTGACTTTC

D gene: NA
V gene: TRBV20-1
clone size: NA
J gene: TRBJ1-2
CDR3 protein: CSAFEYGYTF
CDR3 DNA: TGCAGTGCCTTCGAGTATGGCTACACCTTC

D gene: NA
V gene: TRBV4-3
clone size: NA
J gene: TRBJ2-1
CDR3 protein: CASSRNSGSSYNEQFF
CDR3 DNA: TGCGCCAGCAGCCGCAATAGCGGTAGCTCCTACAATGAGCAGTTCTTC

D gene: TRBD2
V gene: TRBV6-1
clone size: NA
J gene: TRBJ2-1
CDR3 protein: CASSEAPLAGGDEQFF
CDR3 DNA: TGTGCCAGCAGTGAAGCGCCCCTAGCGGGAGGTGATGAGCAGTTCTTC

D gene: NA
V gene: TRBV5-6
clone size: once
J gene: TRBJ2-5
CDR3 protein: CASSRTGTPETQYF
CDR3 DNA: TGTGCCAGCAGCAGAACCGGGACCCCGGAGACCCAGTACTTC

D gene: NA
V gene: TRBV9
clone size: few
J gene: TRBJ1-5
CDR3 protein: CASSVWGSNQPQHF
CDR3 DNA: TGTGCCAGCAGCGTATGGGGTAGCAATCAGCCCCAGCATTTT

D gene: NA
V gene: TRBV7-2
clone size: NA
J gene: TRBJ1-2
CDR3 protein: CASSITGTYGYTF
CDR3 DNA: TGTGCCAGCAGCATTACAGGGACCTATGGCTACACCTTC

D gene: NA
V gene: TRBV4-3
clone size: NA
J gene: TRBJ1-2
CDR3 protein: CASSQDLAGSAGPNYGYTF
CDR3 DNA: TGCGCCAGCAGCCAAGATTTGGCCGGGTCTGCGGGGCCTAACTATGGCTACACCTTC

D gene: TRBD2
V gene: TRBV9
clone size: NA
J gene: TRBJ2-3
CDR3 protein: CASTKEGGRATDTQYF
CDR3 DNA: TGTGCCAGCACCAAGGAGGGCGGGAGGGCCACAGATACGCAGTATTTT

D gene: TRBD2
V gene: TRBV7-2
clone size: NA
J gene: TRBJ2-5
CDR3 protein: CASKAGEETQYF
CDR3 DNA: TGTGCCAGCAAGGCGGGGGAAGAGACCCAGTACTTC

D gene: TRBD2
V gene: TRBV7-9
clone size: NA
J gene: TRBJ2-3
CDR3 protein: CASSLGTGLAGRTDTQYF
CDR3 DNA: TGTGCCAGCAGCTTAGGTACCGGACTAGCGGGGCGCACAGATACGCAGTATTTT

D gene: NA
V gene: TRBV4-2
clone size: NA
J gene: TRBJ2-7
CDR3 protein: CASSQDPAPTYEQYF
CDR3 DNA: TGTGCCAGCAGCCAAGATCCAGCGCCCACCTACGAGCAGTACTTC

D gene: NA
V gene: TRBV6-4
clone size: NA
J gene: TRBJ1-5
CDR3 protein: CASSWGPGQPQHF
CDR3 DNA: TGTGCCAGCAGCTGGGGGCCGGGTCAGCCCCAGCATTTT

D gene: NA
V gene: TRBV6-6
clone size: NA
J gene: TRBJ2-5
CDR3 protein: CAVVKAGRDETQYF
CDR3 DNA: TGTGCCGTCGTTAAGGCAGGGCGGGATGAGACCCAGTACTTC

D gene: NA
V gene: TRBV5-1
clone size: once
J gene: TRBJ2-3
CDR3 protein: CASSLWHRADTQYF
CDR3 DNA: TGCGCCAGCAGCTTGTGGCACAGAGCAGATACGCAGTATTTT

D gene: TRBD2
V gene: TRBV28
clone size: NA
J gene: TRBJ2-7
CDR3 protein: CASRTFLAGGEQYF
CDR3 DNA: TGTGCCAGCAGGACCTTTCTAGCGGGAGGCGAGCAGTACTTC

D gene: NA
V gene: TRBV5-1
clone size: NA
J gene: TRBJ2-3
CDR3 protein: CASSLTQPTDTQYF
CDR3 DNA: TGCGCCAGCAGCTTGACACAGCCCACAGATACGCAGTATTTT

D gene: TRBD2
V gene: TRBV5-1
clone size: NA
J gene: TRBJ2-7
CDR3 protein: CASSLASGAYEQYF
CDR3 DNA: TGCGCCAGCAGCTTGGCTAGCGGGGCCTACGAGCAGTACTTC

D gene: NA
V gene: TRBV5-1
clone size: NA
J gene: TRBJ1-2
CDR3 protein: CASGPDTYGYTF
CDR3 DNA: TGCGCCAGTGGGCCGGACACCTATGGCTACACCTTC

D gene: TRBD1
V gene: TRBV5-4
clone size: NA
J gene: TRBJ1-2
CDR3 protein: CASSSKTGGDYGYTF
CDR3 DNA: TGTGCCAGCAGCAGCAAGACAGGGGGAGACTATGGCTACACCTTC

D gene: NA
V gene: TRBV29-1
clone size: few
J gene: TRBJ1-2
CDR3 protein: CSVNSRANYGYTF
CDR3 DNA: TGCAGCGTTAACTCTCGAGCTAACTATGGCTACACCTTC

D gene: NA
V gene: TRBV5-1
clone size: once
J gene: TRBJ2-5
CDR3 protein: CASSGGETQYF
CDR3 DNA: TGCGCCAGCAGTGGGGGGGAGACCCAGTACTTC

D gene: NA
V gene: TRBV6-1
clone size: NA
J gene: TRBJ2-7
CDR3 protein: CASTSLLFYEQYF
CDR3 DNA: TGTGCCAGCACCTCCCTACTATTCTACGAGCAGTACTTC

D gene: NA
V gene: TRBV5-1
clone size: NA
J gene: TRBJ2-1
CDR3 protein: CASSLARGREIYNEQFF
CDR3 DNA: TGCGCCAGCAGCTTGGCCAGGGGCCGAGAGATTTACAATGAGCAGTTCTTC

D gene: TRBD1
V gene: TRBV27
clone size: NA
J gene: TRBJ2-1
CDR3 protein: CASSLFRTGYNEQFF
CDR3 DNA: TGTGCCAGCAGTTTATTTCGGACAGGCTACAATGAGCAGTTCTTC

D gene: TRBD2
V gene: TRBV11-1
clone size: NA
J gene: TRBJ2-7
CDR3 protein: CASSLPSGGVYEQYF
CDR3 DNA: TGTGCCAGCAGCTTACCTAGCGGAGGGGTCTACGAGCAGTACTTC

D gene: NA
V gene: TRBV11-2
clone size: NA
J gene: TRBJ1-5
CDR3 protein: CASSPGGQDHQPQHF
CDR3 DNA: TGTGCCAGCAGCCCAGGTGGGCAGGACCATCAGCCCCAGCATTTT

D gene: TRBD1
V gene: TRBV6-5
clone size: NA
J gene: TRBJ2-7
CDR3 protein: CASSRTGTGGYEQYF
CDR3 DNA: TGTGCCAGCAGCAGAACCGGGACAGGGGGCTACGAGCAGTACTTC

D gene: NA
V gene: TRBV7-9
clone size: NA
J gene: TRBJ2-6
CDR3 protein: CASSLVGGANVLTF
CDR3 DNA: TGTGCCAGCAGCTTAGTTGGGGGGGCCAACGTCCTGACTTTC

D gene: NA
V gene: TRBV29-1
clone size: NA
J gene: TRBJ1-2
CDR3 protein: CSVEERWVGYTF
CDR3 DNA: TGCAGCGTTGAAGAAAGGTGGGTTGGCTACACCTTC

D gene: NA
V gene: TRBV10-3
clone size: few
J gene: TRBJ1-1
CDR3 protein: CATWPSSPMNTEAFF
CDR3 DNA: TGTGCCACCTGGCCCTCCAGCCCAATGAACACTGAAGCTTTCTTT

D gene: NA
V gene: TRBV27
clone size: NA
J gene: TRBJ2-1
CDR3 protein: CASSLRGEQFF
CDR3 DNA: TGTGCCAGCAGTTTAAGAGGTGAGCAGTTCTTC

D gene: NA
V gene: TRBV10-2
clone size: NA
J gene: TRBJ2-5
CDR3 protein: CASSRQETQYF
CDR3 DNA: TGCGCCAGCAGTCGCCAAGAGACCCAGTACTTC

D gene: NA
V gene: TRBV7-3
clone size: NA
J gene: TRBJ2-3
CDR3 protein: CASSPPGTDTQYF
CDR3 DNA: TGTGCCAGCAGCCCCCCAGGCACAGATACGCAGTATTTT

D gene: TRBD2
V gene: TRBV9
clone size: NA
J gene: TRBJ2-7
CDR3 protein: CASSPGLAVLYEQYF
CDR3 DNA: TGTGCCAGCAGTCCGGGACTAGCGGTTCTCTACGAGCAGTACTTC

D gene: TRBD2
V gene: TRBV5-1
clone size: NA
J gene: TRBJ2-1
CDR3 protein: CASSLRTSGSSYNEQFF
CDR3 DNA: TGCGCCAGCAGCCTAAGGACTAGCGGGAGCTCCTACAATGAGCAGTTCTTC

D gene: TRBD2
V gene: TRBV9
clone size: NA
J gene: TRBJ2-3
CDR3 protein: CASSSPGGAQYF
CDR3 DNA: TGTGCCAGCAGCTCCCCGGGGGGGGCGCAGTATTTT

D gene: NA
V gene: TRBV28
clone size: NA
J gene: TRBJ2-7
CDR3 protein: CASSFRVYEQYF
CDR3 DNA: TGTGCCAGCTCGTTCAGGGTCTACGAGCAGTACTTC

D gene: NA
V gene: TRBV27
clone size: NA
J gene: TRBJ1-5
CDR3 protein: CATGGNQPQHF
CDR3 DNA: TGTGCCACCGGGGGCAATCAGCCCCAGCATTTT

D gene: NA
V gene: TRBV5-1
clone size: NA
J gene: TRBJ2-2
CDR3 protein: CASSLARWEAGELFF
CDR3 DNA: TGCGCCAGCAGCTTGGCTAGGTGGGAAGCCGGGGAGCTGTTTTTT

D gene: NA
V gene: TRBV19
clone size: NA
J gene: TRBJ1-2
CDR3 protein: CASSSGTARYGRGYTF
CDR3 DNA: TGTGCCAGTAGTAGCGGGACGGCAAGGTACGGTCGGGGCTACACCTTC

D gene: TRBD2
V gene: TRBV7-6
clone size: NA
J gene: TRBJ2-7
CDR3 protein: CASSVGTSGAYEQYF
CDR3 DNA: TGTGCCAGCAGCGTTGGGACTAGCGGAGCCTACGAGCAGTACTTC